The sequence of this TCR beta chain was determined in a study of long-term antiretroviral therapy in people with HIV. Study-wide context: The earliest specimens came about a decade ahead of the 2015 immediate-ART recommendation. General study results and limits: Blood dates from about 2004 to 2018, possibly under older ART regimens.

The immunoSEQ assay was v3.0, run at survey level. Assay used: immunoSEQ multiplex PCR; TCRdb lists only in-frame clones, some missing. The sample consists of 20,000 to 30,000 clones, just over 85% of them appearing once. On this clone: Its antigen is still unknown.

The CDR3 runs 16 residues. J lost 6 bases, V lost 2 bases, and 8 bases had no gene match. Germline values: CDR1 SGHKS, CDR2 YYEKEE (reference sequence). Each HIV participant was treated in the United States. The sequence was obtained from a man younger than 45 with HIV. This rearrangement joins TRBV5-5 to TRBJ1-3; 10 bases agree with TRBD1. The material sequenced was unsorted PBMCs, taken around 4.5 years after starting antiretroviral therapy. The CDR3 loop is CASSFSTGQGLNTIYF. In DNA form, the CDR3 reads TGTGCCAGCAGCTTTTCCACGGGACAGGGGCTAAACACCATATATTTT.